What follows are 5 T cell receptor beta chains derived from one specimen sequenced in a study of spatial heterogeneity in lung cancer. One entry per CDR3 protein results from TCRdb running MiXCR on the 5' RACE reads. The table includes roughly 99,000 distinct CDR3 sequences, approximately 19% detected once. Time point of the sample: blood at routine non-recurrence follow-up after resection. Sample: PBMCs, taken at follow-up. The receptor set was obtained from a male donor with early-stage non-small cell lung cancer.

This clonotype was recorded a few times. The rearrangement uses TRBV5-5 and TRBJ1-5, with D unclear. The V end lost 4 bases, the J end lost 4 bases, and 9 bases lay between the germline ends. This CDR3 spans 13 amino acids. Germline V CDR1 and CDR2: SGHKS, YYEKEE (reference sequence). CDR3 in DNA: TGTGCCAGCAGCCTTGGGAGAAATCAGCCCCAGCATTTT. It is translated as CASSLGRNQPQHF.

This clonotype has at least ten counts. The V and J genes are TRBV29-1 and TRBJ1-2; TRBD1 is a possible D gene (5 bases). Germline V lookup: CDR1 SQVTM, CDR2 ANQGSEA. V gave up 7 bases and J gave up 2 bases, with 11 bases separating them. This CDR3 has 12 residues. CDR3: CSGYWGNYGYTF. The CDR3 DNA sequence: TGCAGCGGTTATTGGGGGAACTATGGCTACACCTTC.

In its sample, this clonotype was seen a few times. The V gene is TRBV5-1, the J gene TRBJ1-4; D is perhaps TRBD1 (5 bases). The CDR3 has 14 residues. Germline CDR1 is SGHRS and CDR2 is YFSETQ. The germline V and J ends were trimmed by 4 bases and 3 bases, with 10 bases remaining between them. CDR3 bases: TGCGCCAGCAGCCGAACAGGACCTAATGAAAAACTGTTTTTT. Its translation: CASSRTGPNEKLFF.

This clonotype turned up a few times. The chain joins TRBV30 to TRBJ1-2; no firm D call. The CDR3 is 12 residues long. V was trimmed by 3 bases and J by 5 bases, leaving 10 bases between them. From germline, CDR1 is GTSNPN and CDR2 SVGIG (reference sequence). In DNA form, the CDR3 reads TGTGCCTGGAGCGCGCTCCTATATGGCTACACCTTC. This encodes CAWSALLYGYTF.

This clonotype was picked up a small number of times. The chain links TRBV6-2 or TRBV6-3 to TRBJ2-5; 13 positions agree with TRBD2. Per the germline V gene, CDR1 is MNHEY and CDR2 is SVGEGT. V lost 8 bases to trimming and J lost 4 bases; unmatched junction nucleotides: 7. The CDR3 has 15 residues. The CDR3: CASGKGLAGAETQYF. In DNA form, the CDR3 reads TGTGCCAGCGGCAAAGGACTAGCGGGGGCAGAGACCCAGTACTTC.